The 10 T cell receptor beta chains below come from one sample, sequenced in a study of blood T cell repertoires in COVID-19. The protocol was immunoSEQ multiplex PCR, while the TCRdb copy is restricted to in-frame clones and leaves out a portion. The table has approximately 240,000 clones, roughly nine tenths seen once. Input material: PBMCs or T cells enriched from blood (not recorded which). The source of these receptors is a woman aged 45-60 years in a cohort exposed to, infected with or recovered from COVID-19 (not recorded which).

This chain links TRBV18 with TRBJ2-1, with 10 bases identical to TRBD2. The trim removed 3 bases at V and 5 bases at J, leaving 1 base unmatched. The CDR3 spans 14 residues. Per the germline V gene, CDR1 is KGHSH and CDR2 is LQKENI. The CDR3 loop is CASSPTSGHNEQFF. The DNA of the CDR3 is TGTGCCAGCTCACCGACTAGCGGGCACAATGAGCAGTTCTTC.

In this sample, this clone turned up a few times. CDR3 DNA: TGTGCCAGCAAGCCGGGAGACTCTGGAAACACCATATATTTT. It specifies CASKPGDSGNTIYF. The rearrangement uses TRBV7-8 and TRBJ1-3; D is ambiguous. Deletions cut 7 bases from V and 0 bases from J, with 10 bases between. The CDR3 runs to 14 residues. The germline CDR1 and CDR2 sequences are SGHVS and FQNEAQ.

This chain uses TRBV10-3 with TRBJ1-2; no clear D. CDR1 is ENHRY, CDR2 SYGVKD, per germline. Trimming took 2 bases from V and 5 from J, leaving 9 bases between them. The CDR3 sequence is 13 residues long. The CDR3 DNA follows: TGTGCCATCAGTGAGAAACAGTCGTATGGCTACACCTTC. Its translation: CAISEKQSYGYTF.

The chain joins TRBV19 to TRBJ2-2; D possibly corresponds to TRBD1 (6 bases). The CDR3 is 15 residues long. Deletions cut 7 bases from V and 4 bases from J, with 16 bases between. Germline CDR1 LNHDA, CDR2 SQIVND (reference sequence). CDR3 sequence reads: CASTIGSGATGELFF. In DNA form, the CDR3 reads TGTGCCAGTACCATAGGGTCAGGGGCCACCGGGGAGCTGTTTTTT.

The chain combines TRBV20-1 with TRBJ2-7; D possibly corresponds to TRBD2 (5 bases). V gave up 3 bases and J gave up 7 bases, with 10 bases separating them. Germline CDR1 reads DFQATT; CDR2 reads SNEGSKA (reference sequence). The CDR3 sequence is 11 residues long. CDR3 bases: TGCAGTGCTAGGGGAGTCTGGGAGCAGTACTTC. Translated: CSARGVWEQYF.

V usage is TRBV9 and J usage is TRBJ2-1, with a possible D match to TRBD2 (6 bases). CDR3 size: 15 residues. V was pared by 5 bases and J by 10 bases, with 22 bases between. CDR1 is SGDLS and CDR2 is YYNGEE in the germline V gene. CDR3 nucleotides: TGTGCCAGCAGTGTTAGCGGTAGCGGCTTGCTGGAGCAGTTCTTC. The encoded protein is CASSVSGSGLLEQFF.

The chain recombines TRBV29-1 with TRBJ2-5; D may be TRBD1 (5 bases). The CDR3 runs to 13 residues. Germline CDR1 reads SQVTM; CDR2 reads ANQGSEA. Trimming stripped 7 bases from V and 5 bases from J, with 17 bases between. The chain's CDR3 is CSAGHGTKETQYF. The CDR3 coding sequence is TGCAGCGCCGGACATGGAACGAAGGAGACCCAGTACTTC.

This CDR3 reads CASSLEVSGEKYF. The CDR3 DNA sequence: TGCGCCAGCAGCTTGGAGGTTAGCGGGGAAAAGTACTTC. The chain uses TRBV5-1 and TRBJ2-7, with 8 bases aligning to TRBD2. V lost 0 bases to trimming and J lost 11 bases; unmatched junction nucleotides: 7. In germline, CDR1 is SGHRS, CDR2 YFSETQ. The CDR3 length is 13 residues.

The genes are TRBV4-1 and TRBJ1-2; D may be TRBD1 (5 bases). CDR1 is MGHRA, CDR2 YSYEKL, per germline. The V gene lost 2 bases and the J gene lost 0 bases, with 7 bases spanning the gap. The length of the CDR3 is 14 residues. CDR3 sequence (DNA): TGCGCCAGCAGCCAACCAGGGACTAACTATGGCTACACCTTC. Residues: CASSQPGTNYGYTF.

The V call is TRBV28, the J call TRBJ1-2, with 7 bases fitting TRBD1. From germline, CDR1 is MDHEN and CDR2 SYDVKM. The CDR3 sequence is 14 residues long. The V and J ends lost 2 bases and 0 bases, in that order; junction bases with no gene match: 0. In DNA form, the CDR3 reads TGTGCCAGCAGTTTACAGGGGGCTAACTATGGCTACACCTTC. Translating it yields CASSLQGANYGYTF.